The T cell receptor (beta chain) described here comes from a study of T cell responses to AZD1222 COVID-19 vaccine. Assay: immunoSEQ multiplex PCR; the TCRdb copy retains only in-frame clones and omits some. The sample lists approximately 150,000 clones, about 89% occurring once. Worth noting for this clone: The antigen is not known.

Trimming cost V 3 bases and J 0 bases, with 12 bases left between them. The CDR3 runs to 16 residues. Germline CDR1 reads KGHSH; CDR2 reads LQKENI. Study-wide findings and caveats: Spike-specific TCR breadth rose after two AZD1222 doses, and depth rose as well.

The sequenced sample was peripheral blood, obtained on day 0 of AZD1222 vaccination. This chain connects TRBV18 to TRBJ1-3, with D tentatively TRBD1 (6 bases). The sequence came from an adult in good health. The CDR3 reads CASSPTGADSGNTIYF. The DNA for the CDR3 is TGTGCCAGCTCACCTACGGGGGCGGACTCTGGAAACACCATATATTTT. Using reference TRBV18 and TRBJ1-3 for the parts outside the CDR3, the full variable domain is NAGVMQNPRHLVRRRGQEARLRCSPMKGHSHVYWYRQLPEEGLKFMVYLQKENIIDESGMPKERFSAEFPKEGPSILRIQQVVRGDSAAYFCASSPTGADSGNTIYFGEGSWLTVV.